Listed here is a single TCR beta chain. Its antigen is unknown. The data originate from a study of T cell responses to AZD1222 COVID-19 vaccine. V was pared by 0 bases and J by 1 base, with 12 bases between. This CDR3 is built from 16 residues. Germline V gene sequence: CDR1 SGHDN, CDR2 FVKESK. Study-wide results and caveats: Clonal diversity may have been underestimated in mostly white British donors. Reportedly, nearly half the spike-specific TCRs target unmutated variant regions.

The assay was immunoSEQ multiplex PCR, and TCRdb's table has in-frame clones only and misses some. Of roughly 170,000 clones listed, 75% to 90% are singletons. Sample: peripheral blood, taken on day 0 of AZD1222 vaccination. The J gene is TRBJ1-1, the V gene TRBV14, with D possibly being TRBD1 (5 bases). The TCR was taken from an adult in good health. The CDR3 sequence: CASSQDSGDRNTEAFF. The CDR3 nucleotides read TGTGCCAGCAGCCAAGATAGTGGAGACAGGAACACTGAAGCTTTCTTT.